Each of the 25 T cell receptor beta chains below was sequenced from the same sample in a study of cytomegalovirus exposure and HLA in healthy donors. The PCR employed 60 Vbeta primers together with 13 Jbeta primers. Only in-frame clones appear in the TCRdb table, and some are missing; sequencing was by immunoSEQ multiplex PCR. The repertoire has about 140,000 clones, roughly two thirds of them found once; the top ten carry around 2%. The specimen was PBMCs. The source is a male donor in good health and CMV-seronegative.

The chain uses TRBV27 and TRBJ1-1; maybe TRBD1 (6 bases). This CDR3 comprises 16 residues. Germline loops: CDR1 MNHEY, CDR2 SMNVEV (reference sequence). The V gene lost 4 bases and the J gene lost 3 bases, with 18 bases spanning the gap. CDR3 protein: CASSSPGGSQDTEAFF. CDR3 coding DNA: TGTGCCAGCAGTTCGCCGGGGGGCTCTCAGGACACTGAAGCTTTCTTT.

This clone was found once. The chain joins TRBV28 to TRBJ2-5; 11 bases are a match to TRBD2. The CDR3 contains 15 residues. The V gene's germline CDR1 is MDHEN and CDR2 SYDVKM. The ends lost 6 bases at V and 7 bases at J; junction bases unmatched: 10. In DNA, the CDR3 is TGTGCCAGCAGCCCTGGGACTAGCGGCTCCGGGACCCAGTACTTC. It specifies CASSPGTSGSGTQYF.

CDR3 amino acids: CASGRGWGETQYF. For the CDR3, the DNA is TGTGCCAGCGGGAGGGGATGGGGAGAGACCCAGTACTTC. The rearrangement links TRBV28 to TRBJ2-5, with 7 positions matching TRBD2. The CDR3 loop spans 13 amino acids. V shed 8 bases, J shed 4 bases, and the junction held 7 bases outside the gene matches. Germline loops: CDR1 MDHEN, CDR2 SYDVKM.

As DNA, the CDR3 is TGTGCCTGGGGACTAGCGTCTACCTACGAGCAGTACTTC. Its translation is CAWGLASTYEQYF. The genes are TRBV30 and TRBJ2-7, with TRBD2 matching 9 bases. The CDR3 length is 13 residues. V lost 5 bases to trimming and J lost 2 bases; unmatched junction nucleotides: 4. Germline V gives CDR1 GTSNPN, CDR2 SVGIG (reference sequence).

In this sample, this clone turned up a few times. This chain connects TRBV4-1 to TRBJ2-1; possible D gene TRBD2, 5 bases. The ends were cut back, 0 bases at V and 4 bases at J, with 13 bases in the middle. Germline-derived CDR1 and CDR2 are MGHRA and YSYEKL. The CDR3 covers 16 residues. In DNA form, the CDR3 reads TGCGCCAGCAGCCAAGAGGTTAGCGCAATTTACAATGAGCAGTTCTTC. Translating it yields CASSQEVSAIYNEQFF.

The sample holds one count of this clone. The chain carries TRBV15 and TRBJ2-5, with a possible D match to TRBD1 (6 bases). The germline V and J ends were trimmed by 4 bases and 2 bases, with 11 bases remaining between them. Germline V gives CDR1 LNHNV, CDR2 YYDKDF (reference sequence). The CDR3 consists of 14 residues. In DNA, the CDR3 is TGTGCCACCAGCACCTACAGGGAACAAGAGACCCAGTACTTC. Translation gives CATSTYREQETQYF.

This chain joins TRBV7-9 and TRBJ1-1, with D possibly being TRBD1 (5 bases). V was shortened by 5 bases and J by 7 bases, with 14 bases between the two germline ends. Germline CDR1 and CDR2: SEHNR and FQNEAQ (reference sequence). The length of the CDR3 is 13 residues. The CDR3 loop is CASSPRQYGEAFF. For the CDR3, the DNA is TGTGCCAGCAGCCCGCGACAGTATGGTGAAGCTTTCTTT.

The CDR3, as DNA: TGTGCCAGCAGTGGGCCCGGGACAGGGGCTCTATACGAGCAGTACTTC. Protein: CASSGPGTGALYEQYF. The chain carries TRBV6-6 and TRBJ2-7; 10 nucleotides align to TRBD1. V dropped 5 bases and J dropped 4; count of bases not matched to a gene: 11. The CDR3 runs to 16 residues. From germline, CDR1 is MNHNY and CDR2 SVGAGI (reference sequence).

The chain has TRBV19 and TRBJ2-3; weak D call: TRBD2 (5 bases). This CDR3 has 13 amino acids. V was cut by 6 bases and J by 10 bases, with 17 bases left in between. Germline lookup yields CDR1 LNHDA and CDR2 SQIVND (reference sequence). CDR3 region: CASSGESIGAQYF. The CDR3 nucleotides are TGTGCCAGTAGCGGGGAAAGCATCGGCGCGCAGTATTTT.

The V and J genes are TRBV27 and TRBJ2-3; 7 bases align to TRBD1. This CDR3 comprises 16 residues. V gave up 6 bases and J gave up 2 bases; unmatched junction bases: 11. CDR1 and CDR2 (germline): MNHEY, SMNVEV (reference sequence). Here the CDR3 reads CASSRTGTEYTDTQYF. CDR3 DNA: TGTGCCAGCAGCCGGACCGGGACAGAATACACAGATACGCAGTATTTT.

V usage is TRBV5-6 and J usage is TRBJ2-3; 7 positions match TRBD2. CDR3 length: 14 amino acids. Per germline, CDR1 SGHDT and CDR2 YYEEEE. The V and J ends lost 6 bases and 5 bases, in that order; junction bases with no gene match: 9. As DNA, the CDR3 is TGTGCCAGCAAGTCGGCGGGGGTCGGAGATACGCAGTATTTT. This sequence encodes CASKSAGVGDTQYF.

V gene TRBV28 combines with J gene TRBJ2-7; TRBD2 matches at 7 bases. The CDR3 is 12 residues long. Germline trimming cut 10 bases from V and 3 bases from J; bases unmatched to any gene: 6. Germline assignment: CDR1 MDHEN and CDR2 SYDVKM. CDR3 region: CATTSGDYEQYF. The CDR3 DNA reads TGTGCCACGACCAGCGGGGACTACGAGCAGTACTTC.

The chain combines TRBV5-6 with TRBJ2-7; perhaps TRBD1 as D (6 bases). The ends were cut back, 4 bases at V and 0 bases at J, with 17 bases in the middle. The germline CDR1 and CDR2 sequences are SGHDT and YYEEEE. CDR3 length: 16 residues. The CDR3 DNA follows: TGTGCCAGCAGCCAAAAGCCGGGACAACCCTCCTACGAGCAGTACTTC. Residues: CASSQKPGQPSYEQYF.

This clone has just a few counts. This sequence joins TRBV29-1 and TRBJ1-2; maybe TRBD1 (5 bases). The germline V and J ends were trimmed by 5 bases and 1 base, with 8 bases remaining between them. Germline V gives CDR1 SQVTM, CDR2 ANQGSEA. The CDR3 sequence is 12 residues long. The CDR3 coding sequence is TGCAGCGTTAGCAGGGATAACTATGGCTACACCTTC. Amino acid sequence: CSVSRDNYGYTF.

This clone was seen a few times. The rearrangement uses TRBV15 and TRBJ1-6, with D possibly TRBD1 on 5 matching bases. The CDR3 runs 14 residues. The V and J ends lost 3 bases and 4 bases respectively, with 7 bases between them. Germline V lookup: CDR1 LNHNV, CDR2 YYDKDF (reference sequence). CDR3 in DNA: TGTGCCACCAGCAGGCAGGGTTATAATTCACCCCTCCACTTT. Translated: CATSRQGYNSPLHF.

In this sample, this clone turned up a few times. The V and J genes are TRBV7-3 and TRBJ2-2, with 11 bases matching TRBD2. The CDR3 is 15 amino acids. The ends lost 3 bases at V and 6 bases at J; junction bases unmatched: 3. The germline CDR1 and CDR2 sequences are SGHTA and FQGTGA. CDR3 sequence reads: CASSLSSGGAGELFF. CDR3 DNA sequence: TGTGCCAGCAGCTTGAGTAGCGGGGGGGCCGGGGAGCTGTTTTTT.

This clone turned up a few times. Written as DNA, the CDR3 is TGTGCCAGCAGCTTTGCACAGGGGCGCTGGACTGAAGCTTTCTTT. Encoded protein: CASSFAQGRWTEAFF. The gene calls are TRBV7-9 and TRBJ1-1; 7 nucleotides match TRBD1. V shed 3 bases, J shed 5 bases, and the junction held 9 bases outside the gene matches. The CDR3 sequence is 15 residues long. CDR1 is SEHNR, CDR2 FQNEAQ, per germline (reference sequence).

V is TRBV7-3 and J is TRBJ2-1; D might be TRBD2 (6 bases). CDR3 size: 17 residues. Germline loops: CDR1 SGHTA, CDR2 FQGTGA. The V end was cut by 1 base, the J end by 6 bases, with 19 bases between. The CDR3 DNA is TGTGCCAGCAGCTTAAACGGTCGGAGGGTTTGGGGCAATGAGCAGTTCTTC. It yields the protein CASSLNGRRVWGNEQFF.

The gene calls are TRBV29-1 and TRBJ1-4; tentative D call: TRBD1 (5 bases). Germline V CDR1 and CDR2: SQVTM, ANQGSEA. V was trimmed by 4 bases and J by 4 bases, leaving 7 bases between them. The CDR3 length is 12 residues. The CDR3 DNA reads TGCAGCGTTGTGGGGGGTAATGAAAAACTGTTTTTT. It translates to CSVVGGNEKLFF.

Points on this clone: Other DNA sequences in this specimen translate into the identical CDR3. The rearrangement joins TRBV11-2 to TRBJ1-1, with D maybe TRBD1 (5 bases). This CDR3 region has 13 residues. Germline V gives CDR1 SGHAT, CDR2 FQNNGV. The germline V and J ends were trimmed by 0 bases and 5 bases, with 7 bases remaining between them. CDR3 region: CASSLEQGTEAFF. CDR3 bases: TGTGCCAGCAGCTTAGAGCAGGGAACTGAAGCTTTCTTT. The variable domain in full, completed from reference TRBV11-2 and TRBJ1-1, reads EAGVAQSPRYKIIEKRQSVAFWCNPISGHATLYWYQQILGQGPKLLIQFQNNGVVDDSQLPKDRFSAERLKGVDSTLKIQPAKLEDSAVYLCASSLEQGTEAFFGQGTRLTVV.

This clone was seen only once. The gene calls are TRBV4-3 and TRBJ1-1; the D gene is possibly TRBD1 (6 bases). The V gene's germline CDR1 is LGHNA and CDR2 YSLEER. Trimming cost V 0 bases and J 4 bases, with 9 bases left between them. The CDR3 extends over 14 amino acids. The CDR3 is CASSQDLGGTEAFF. In DNA, the CDR3 is TGCGCCAGCAGCCAAGATCTAGGGGGCACTGAAGCTTTCTTT.

V usage is TRBV19 and J usage is TRBJ1-5; D remains ambiguous. With 3 bases removed from V and 3 bases from J, the gap between germline ends came to 15 bases. CDR1 is LNHDA and CDR2 is SQIVND in the germline V gene (reference sequence). There are 16 residues in the CDR3. CDR3 sequence (DNA): TGTGCCAGTAGTATTAGTGGCGGCCGTTCCAATCAGCCCCAGCATTTT. This translates into CASSISGGRSNQPQHF.

CDR3 loop: CASSWTVSGTDTQYF. CDR3 nucleotide sequence: TGTGCCAGCAGCTGGACTGTCTCTGGCACAGATACGCAGTATTTT. The J gene is TRBJ2-3, the V gene TRBV7-7; the D gene is possibly TRBD2 (5 bases). CDR1 is SSHAT, CDR2 FNYEAQ, per germline (reference sequence). This CDR3 has 15 amino acids. The V and J ends lost 4 bases and 1 base respectively, with 12 bases between them. Based on the CDR3 plus reference TRBV7-7 and TRBJ2-3, the full variable domain is GAGVSQSPRYKVTKRGQDVTLRCDPISSHATLYWYQQALGQGPEFLTYFNYEAQPDKSGLPSDRFSAERPEGSISTLTIQRTEQRDSAMYRCASSWTVSGTDTQYFGPGTRLTVL.

The rearrangement uses TRBV30 and TRBJ1-5; D perhaps matches TRBD1 (5 bases). CDR3 length equals 13 residues. V was cut by 0 bases and J by 8 bases, with 11 bases left in between. Germline V CDR1 and CDR2: GTSNPN, SVGIG (reference sequence). In DNA form, the CDR3 reads TGTGCCTGGAGTGTTAGGGGTAGGGAGCCCCAGCATTTT. Protein: CAWSVRGREPQHF.

CDR3 coding DNA: TGCAGCGTACCCGCTGTTACTAGCGGGGAAAACACCGGGGAGCTGTTTTTT. This sequence encodes CSVPAVTSGENTGELFF. The chain recombines TRBV29-1 with TRBJ2-2, with 10 bases identical to TRBD2. Germline values: CDR1 SQVTM, CDR2 ANQGSEA. The CDR3 has 17 amino acids. Unmatched junction bases numbered 12, after V lost 6 bases and J lost 2 bases.